Each of the 20 T cell receptor beta chains below was sequenced from the same sample in a study of CD8+CD57+ T cells in acquired aplastic anemia. For CDR3 and TCR beta VDJ profiling, genomic DNA was the template used. TCRdb fed the reads into MiXCR, producing one record per CDR3 protein. The sample has some 190,000 distinct CDR3 sequences; around 59% are singletons. Source material: sorted CD4+, CD8+, or CD8+CD57+ T cells (not recorded which) from PBMCs. The source of these receptors is a human donor in good health, serving as a control.

The chain carries TRBV19 and TRBJ2-7, with D tentatively TRBD1 (6 bases). Trimming took off 9 bases at V and 3 bases at J, with 21 bases between the two ends. Per the germline V gene, CDR1 is LNHDA and CDR2 is SQIVND (reference sequence). This CDR3 spans 15 amino acids. The CDR3 reads CASSPFTGRYYEQYF. CDR3 nucleotides: TGTGCCAGCAGCCCGTTCACAGGGAGATACTACGAGCAGTACTTC. Combining the CDR3 with reference TRBV19 and TRBJ2-7 gives the whole variable domain DGGITQSPKYLFRKEGQNVTLSCEQNLNHDAMYWYRQDPGQGLRLIYYSQIVNDFQKGDIAEGYSVSREKKESFPLTVTSAQKNPTAFYLCASSPFTGRYYEQYFGPGTRLTVT.

This clonotype was detected ten times or more. The genes are TRBV29-1 and TRBJ1-3; TRBD1 agrees at 7 bases. Germline V gene data show CDR1 as SQVTM and CDR2 as ANQGSEA. The V gene end was trimmed by 5 bases and the J gene end by 3 bases; junction bases not matched to a gene: 4. This CDR3 has 13 residues. The CDR3 bases are TGCAGCGTTCGACAGGGAGGTGGAAACACCATATATTTT. Translating gives CSVRQGGGNTIYF.

This clonotype appeared many times. The rearrangement joins TRBV20-1 to TRBJ2-7; D is undetermined. Trimming stripped 6 bases from V and 4 bases from J, with 25 bases between. Looked up from germline, CDR1 is DFQATT and CDR2 is SNEGSKA (reference sequence). This CDR3 has 16 residues. The CDR3 spells CSAYYTSPRRHYEQYF. CDR3 coding DNA: TGCAGTGCGTATTATACAAGCCCCAGACGTCATTACGAGCAGTACTTC.

The genes are TRBV12-5 and TRBJ1-5; no definite D call. The CDR3 has 13 amino acids. The germline V gene encodes CDR1 LGHNT and CDR2 FRNRAP. In DNA, the CDR3 is TGTGCCAGCAGCGTAGCCTTTGGATGGCCCCAGCATTTT. Translated: CASSVAFGWPQHF.

This clonotype was detected ten times or more. CDR3 sequence: CASSPRGNTEAFF. In DNA form, the CDR3 reads TGTGCCAGCAGCCCTAGGGGGAACACTGAAGCTTTCTTT. This chain links TRBV3-1 with TRBJ1-1; possibly TRBD1 for D (5 bases). V lost 4 bases and J lost 1, with 7 bases in between. Germline V gene sequence: CDR1 LGHDT, CDR2 YNNKEL (reference sequence). CDR3 length: 13 amino acids. Looking up the rest from reference TRBV3-1 and TRBJ1-1 gives the full variable domain: DTAVSQTPKYLVTQMGNDKSIKCEQNLGHDTMYWYKQDSKKFLKIMFSYNNKELIINETVPNRFSPKSPDKAHLNLHINSLELGDSAVYFCASSPRGNTEAFFGQGTRLTVV.

Ten or more counts support this clonotype. A junction end diverges from the germline sequence, so it may reflect a read error. The rearrangement uses TRBV20-1 and TRBJ1-2; D not certain. Germline lookup yields CDR1 DFQATT and CDR2 SNEGSKA (reference sequence). This CDR3 has 12 amino acids. The CDR3 DNA reads TGCAATGCTAGTTTGCGTACCTATGGCTACACCTTC. It specifies CNASLRTYGYTF.

The chain combines TRBV19 with TRBJ2-1; TRBD1 matches at 8 bases. The ends lost 7 bases at V and 6 bases at J; junction bases unmatched: 17. CDR1 and CDR2 (germline): LNHDA, SQIVND (reference sequence). The CDR3 loop spans 17 amino acids. The CDR3 DNA sequence: TGTGCCAGTAATCAAGGACAGGGAATTTTAGGAGGCAATGAGCAGTTCTTC. It encodes CASNQGQGILGGNEQFF.

The rearrangement uses TRBV10-3 and TRBJ1-3; D unclear. Germline loops: CDR1 ENHRY, CDR2 SYGVKD. The CDR3 totals 14 residues. Trimming took off 0 bases at V and 4 bases at J, with 7 bases between the two ends. CDR3 in DNA: TGTGCCATCAGTGAGTCCCGCGGGGGAAACACCATATATTTT. The encoded protein is CAISESRGGNTIYF.

The CDR3 region is CASSICRGHSSPLHF. DNA for the CDR3: TGTGCCAGCAGTATTTGCAGGGGGCACAGTTCACCCCTCCACTTT. The chain is built from TRBV27 and TRBJ1-6; 8 positions match TRBD1. This CDR3 region has 15 residues. The junction had 9 bases not matched to a gene; V was cut back by 5 bases and J by 9 bases. Germline V lookup: CDR1 MNHEY, CDR2 SMNVEV (reference sequence).

Many counts were recorded for this clonotype. This chain connects TRBV7-2 to TRBJ2-2, with 9 bases matching TRBD1. Losses at the gene ends were 5 bases for V and 5 bases for J; bases not matched to a gene: 6. Germline lookup yields CDR1 SGHTA and CDR2 FQGNSA. CDR3 length: 15 amino acids. CDR3 bases: TGTGCCAGCAGCCCAGGGACAGGGAGGACCGGGGAGCTGTTTTTT. Amino acid sequence: CASSPGTGRTGELFF.

This clonotype was counted ten times or more. This chain links TRBV11-2 with TRBJ2-3; D is ambiguous. V was pared by 5 bases and J by 2 bases, with 5 bases between. The CDR3 runs 12 residues. The germline V gene encodes CDR1 SGHAT and CDR2 FQNNGV. Here the CDR3 reads CASSRVTDTQYF. Written as DNA, the CDR3 is TGTGCCAGCAGCCGGGTCACAGATACGCAGTATTTT.

This clonotype was detected a few times. The chain uses TRBV20-1 and TRBJ1-2, with 9 bases matching TRBD1. The CDR3 totals 12 residues. CDR1 and CDR2 from the germline V gene are DFQATT and SNEGSKA (reference sequence). The DNA for the CDR3 is TGCAGCGCTGGGGGGACAGGGCATGGCTACACCTTC. Amino acid sequence: CSAGGTGHGYTF.

The genes are TRBV10-1 and TRBJ1-5; D is ambiguous. With 3 bases removed from V and 10 bases from J, the gap between germline ends came to 13 bases. The CDR3 is 13 residues long. Germline V lookup: CDR1 WNHNN, CDR2 SYGVQD (reference sequence). The CDR3 DNA follows: TGCGCCAGCAGTGAAAGCGGTCGGGATCCCCAGCATTTT. Translating gives CASSESGRDPQHF.

Worth noting for this clonotype: Possible read error: a much larger clone is one base away. This chain uses TRBV6-7 with TRBJ1-5; no reliable D call. TRBV6-7 qualifies as an ORF whose function is uncertain. This CDR3 region has 13 residues. Trimming took off 2 bases at V and 2 bases at J, with 4 bases between the two ends. CDR3 DNA: TGTGCCAGCAGTTACAGGGGCAATCAGCCCCAGCATTTT. This translates into CASSYRGNQPQHF.

This clonotype was counted a single time. Written as DNA, the CDR3 is TGCAGTGCTAGGCAGACTAGCGGGGGGCCGTACAATGAGCAGTTCTTC. Protein product: CSARQTSGGPYNEQFF. This chain connects TRBV20-1 to TRBJ2-1; 13 nucleotides agree with TRBD2. Germline loops: CDR1 DFQATT, CDR2 SNEGSKA (reference sequence). V trimming: 3 bases; J trimming: 4 bases; junction bases outside the gene matches: 6. The CDR3 length is 16 residues.

The chain combines TRBV20-1 with TRBJ1-2; D is undetermined. The CDR3 is 12 amino acids. Deletions cut 5 bases from V and 4 bases from J, with 11 bases between. The germline V gene encodes CDR1 DFQATT and CDR2 SNEGSKA (reference sequence). For the CDR3, the DNA is TGCAGTGCTGAGAGAGAACCCTATGGCTACACCTTC. It codes for CSAEREPYGYTF.

This chain uses TRBV9 with TRBJ2-2, with D perhaps assigned TRBD1 or TRBD2 (6 bases each). The CDR3 sequence is 12 residues long. Germline V gene lookup returns CDR1 SGDLS and CDR2 YYNGEE. The V and J ends lost 7 bases and 6 bases respectively, with 10 bases between them. CDR3 sequence (DNA): TGTGCCAGCGAGGGGGGATCCGGGGAGCTGTTTTTT. This translates into CASEGGSGELFF.

The table lists this clonotype with a count of one. At one end the junction does not follow the germline gene, possibly because of a read error. The chain employs TRBV5-1 and TRBJ2-7, with D tentatively TRBD2 (6 bases). The CDR3 contains 14 residues. CDR1 and CDR2 from the germline V gene are SGHRS and YFSETQ. CDR3 protein: CASSPRDSYNEQYF. CDR3 nucleotides: TGTGCCAGCAGCCCCCGGGACTCCTACAATGAGCAGTACTTC. Looking up the rest from reference TRBV5-1 and TRBJ2-7 gives the full variable domain: KAGVTQTPRYLIKTRGQQVTLSCSPISGHRSVSWYQQTPGQGLQFLFEYFSETQRNKGNFPGRFSGRQFSNSRSEMNVSTLELGDSALYLCASSPRDSYNEQYFGPGTRLTVT.

The sample holds a few counts of this clonotype. The genes are TRBV29-1 and TRBJ2-7; the match to TRBD1 covers 8 bases. With 8 bases clipped from V and 3 bases from J, the junction kept 6 bases outside the gene matches. This CDR3 contains 12 residues. In germline, CDR1 is SQVTM, CDR2 ANQGSEA. The CDR3 DNA reads TGCAGCATTATTACAGGGGGCTACGAGCAGTACTTC. Its protein is CSIITGGYEQYF.

There are a few counts of this clonotype. The gene calls are TRBV9 and TRBJ2-5; the match to TRBD1 covers 8 bases. Germline V CDR1 and CDR2: SGDLS, YYNGEE. V was pared by 2 bases and J by 2 bases, with 2 bases of the junction left unmatched. CDR3 length: 14 residues. The CDR3 loop reads CASSVGQGQETQYF. In nucleotides, the CDR3 is TGTGCCAGCAGCGTCGGACAGGGACAAGAGACCCAGTACTTC. The full variable domain, in which reference TRBV9 and TRBJ2-5 provide the parts outside the CDR3, is DSGVTQTPKHLITATGQRVTLRCSPRSGDLSVYWYQQSLDQGLQFLIQYYNGEERAKGNILERFSAQQFPDLHSELNLSSLELGDSALYFCASSVGQGQETQYFGPGTRLLVL.